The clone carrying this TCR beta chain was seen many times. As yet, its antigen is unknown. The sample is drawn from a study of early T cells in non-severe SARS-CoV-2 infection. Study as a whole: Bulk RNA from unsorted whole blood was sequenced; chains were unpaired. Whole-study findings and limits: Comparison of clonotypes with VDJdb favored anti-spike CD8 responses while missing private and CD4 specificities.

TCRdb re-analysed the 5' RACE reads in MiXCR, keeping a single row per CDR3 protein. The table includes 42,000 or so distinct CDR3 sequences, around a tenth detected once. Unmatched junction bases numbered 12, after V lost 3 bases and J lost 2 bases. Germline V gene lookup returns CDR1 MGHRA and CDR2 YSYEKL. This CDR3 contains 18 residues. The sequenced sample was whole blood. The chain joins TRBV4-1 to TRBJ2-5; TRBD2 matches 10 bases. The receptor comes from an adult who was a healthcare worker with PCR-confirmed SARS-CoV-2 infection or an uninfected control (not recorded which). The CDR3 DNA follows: TGCGCCAGCAGCCAGCAGAGGACTAGCGGCCAAATACAAGAGACCCAGTACTTC. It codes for CASSQQRTSGQIQETQYF.